What follows is one TCR beta chain and its context. Its antigen is not known. It was through 5'RACE template switching that TCR cDNA was made, with a universal primer site and UMIs added. TCRdb itself ran the 5' RACE reads through MiXCR, one entry per CDR3 protein. Among roughly 520,000 distinct CDR3 sequences listed, 21% were seen once. This sample is part of a study of T cells after yellow fever vaccination. Study-wide background: Fractions containing few cells were prepared with SMART-Seq v4 Ultra Low Input. Overall study findings and caveats: Only a minor proportion of clonotypes was detected across both CD4 and CD8 compartments.

The germline gives CDR1 SGHTA, CDR2 FQGNSA. Between the trimmed V and J ends, which lost 0 bases and 6 bases, there was a span of 8 bases. CDR3 size: 14 residues. Sequencing was performed on PBMCs, taken roughly 23 days after the first yellow fever vaccination. The rearrangement uses TRBV7-2 and TRBJ2-2; perhaps TRBD2 as D (6 bases). This clonotype was obtained from a man younger than 35 who received the YFV17D yellow fever vaccine. In DNA, the CDR3 is TGTGCCAGCAGCTTAGCGCGCGGGGCCGGGGAGCTGTTTTTT. Amino acid sequence: CASSLARGAGELFF.